The T cell receptor beta chain described here comes from a study of CD8 T cells in Susac syndrome. Study-level points and caveats: In its TCR sequencing and HLA analysis, the study acknowledged that the number of individuals was relatively small.

With regard to this clonotype: Its antigen is undetermined.

The CDR3 is made up of 15 amino acids. Unmatched junction bases numbered 9, after V lost 5 bases and J lost 6 bases. Random hexamers served to reverse transcribe roughly 0.45 to 1 ug RNA. immunoSEQ multiplex PCR amplified TCR beta CDR3 across 54 Vbeta, 13 Jbeta. TCRdb ran MiXCR on the immunoSEQ multiplex PCR reads and lists one entry per CDR3 protein. The sample records just over 150,000 distinct CDR3 sequences, 95% to 96% being singletons. Negative isolation was applied to CD8+ and CD4+ T cells, and FACS enrichment was applied to TEMRA cells. The chain carries TRBV12-3 or TRBV12-4 and TRBJ2-4; 8 nucleotides match TRBD2. Sequencing used CD8+ T cells from PBMCs. The origin of this receptor is a human donor with multiple sclerosis. The DNA of the CDR3 is TGTGCCAGCAGTCCACCGGGGGGGAGGGCAAACATTCAGTACTTC. This gives the protein CASSPPGGRANIQYF.